Below, 30 T cell receptor beta chains from the same sample are listed, as sequenced in a study of cytomegalovirus exposure and HLA in healthy donors. Using immunoSEQ multiplex PCR, the repertoire was profiled, and TCRdb retains in-frame clones only, with some absent. The table records roughly 100,000 clones, about 85% of them present only once. The specimen sequenced was PBMCs. These receptors were taken from a man between 18 and 29 years old in good health and CMV-seropositive.

The rearrangement links TRBV5-1 to TRBJ2-2; D might be TRBD2 (6 bases). This CDR3 is 16 amino acids long. Trimming removed 6 bases at V and 3 bases at J, with 18 bases between. Per germline, CDR1 SGHRS and CDR2 YFSETQ. The CDR3 loop is CASTAAWRGDTGELFF. CDR3 coding DNA: TGCGCCAGCACCGCGGCCTGGAGGGGAGACACCGGGGAGCTGTTTTTT.

V gene TRBV9 combines with J gene TRBJ1-1; 12 bases match TRBD1. J gave up 3 bases and V 3 bases, and 6 bases lay outside the gene matches. Germline lookup yields CDR1 SGDLS and CDR2 YYNGEE. This CDR3 contains 16 residues. CDR3 bases: TGTGCCAGCAGCGAAAACAGGGACAGGGGGCACACTGAAGCTTTCTTT. The encoded protein is CASSENRDRGHTEAFF.

The rearrangement uses TRBV7-9 and TRBJ2-3; 9 bases align to TRBD1. With V trimmed by 4 bases and J by 1 base, 0 bases remained unmatched. The CDR3 consists of 14 residues. The germline V gene encodes CDR1 SEHNR and CDR2 FQNEAQ (reference sequence). As DNA, the CDR3 is TGTGCCAGCAGCTGGACAGGGGGCACAGATACGCAGTATTTT. It translates to CASSWTGGTDTQYF.

The V gene is TRBV6-5, the J gene TRBJ1-1, with 7 bases matching TRBD1. This CDR3 is 15 amino acids long. CDR1 and CDR2 from the germline V gene are MNHEY and SVGAGI. V lost 5 bases, J lost 0 bases, and 6 bases stayed unmatched. DNA for the CDR3: TGTGCCAGCAGTACGACAGGGCCCATGAACACTGAAGCTTTCTTT. Translated: CASSTTGPMNTEAFF.

The chain combines TRBV28 with TRBJ2-7; 12 nucleotides agree with TRBD2. CDR1 MDHEN and CDR2 SYDVKM come from the germline V gene. V was pared by 2 bases and J by 6 bases, with 8 bases of the junction left unmatched. The length of the CDR3 is 16 residues. CDR3 protein: CASSLGLAGSNSEQYF. The CDR3 DNA follows: TGTGCCAGCAGTTTAGGACTAGCGGGGAGTAACTCCGAGCAGTACTTC.

The rearrangement links TRBV7-3 to TRBJ2-1; 7 positions match TRBD2. V lost 1 base to trimming and J lost 5 bases; unmatched junction nucleotides: 2. The CDR3 contains 14 residues. The V gene's germline CDR1 is SGHTA and CDR2 FQGTGA. The CDR3 reads CASSLIAGDNEQFF. DNA of the CDR3: TGTGCCAGCAGCTTAATTGCGGGAGACAATGAGCAGTTCTTC.

J is TRBJ2-1 and V is TRBV2; 15 nucleotides line up with TRBD2. Germline values: CDR1 SNHLY, CDR2 FYNNEI. The CDR3 is 15 amino acids. J gave up 10 bases and V 5 bases, and 6 bases lay outside the gene matches. The CDR3 reads CASSQPGLAGGEQFF. In DNA, the CDR3 is TGTGCCAGCAGTCAGCCAGGACTAGCGGGAGGGGAGCAGTTCTTC. The whole variable domain, filled in from reference TRBV2 and TRBJ2-1, reads EPEVTQTPSHQVTQMGQEVILRCVPISNHLYFYWYRQILGQKVEFLVSFYNNEISEKSEIFDDQFSVERPDGSNFTLKIRSTKLEDSAMYFCASSQPGLAGGEQFFGPGTRLTVL.

V is TRBV10-2 and J is TRBJ1-2; a weak D match, TRBD1 (5 bases). The V gene's germline CDR1 is WSHSY and CDR2 SAAADI. The V end lost 4 bases, the J end lost 1 base, and 10 bases lay between the germline ends. This CDR3 region has 14 residues. CDR3 nucleotide sequence: TGCGCCAGCAGTGGTGAGGGACTTAACTATGGCTACACCTTC. Its protein product is CASSGEGLNYGYTF.

V usage is TRBV27 and J usage is TRBJ1-5; D is uncertain. Trimming took off 7 bases at V and 0 bases at J, with 10 bases between the two ends. Germline CDR1 reads MNHEY; CDR2 reads SMNVEV (reference sequence). The CDR3 covers 14 residues. The DNA for the CDR3 is TGTGCCAGCAATCTCTTTTATAGCAATCAGCCCCAGCATTTT. It encodes CASNLFYSNQPQHF.

This rearrangement joins TRBV27 to TRBJ1-1, with D perhaps matching TRBD1 (5 bases). Germline CDR1 MNHEY, CDR2 SMNVEV (reference sequence). CDR3 length: 16 residues. The V and J ends lost 5 bases and 1 base respectively, with 17 bases between them. The CDR3 reads CASSPRESGGNTEAFF. In DNA form, the CDR3 reads TGTGCCAGCAGTCCCCGGGAGTCGGGGGGGAACACTGAAGCTTTCTTT.

CDR3 in DNA: TGTGCCAGCAGTGAACTTACAGGGGGCTCCTACGAGCAGTACGTC. Protein: CASSELTGGSYEQYV. The chain carries TRBV10-3 and TRBJ2-7; 8 bases map to TRBD1. CDR1 and CDR2 from the germline V gene are ENHRY and SYGVKD. The CDR3 runs to 15 residues.

This clone is a singleton in its sample. This chain joins TRBV28 and TRBJ1-5; tentatively, D is TRBD1 (6 bases). The CDR3 runs to 13 residues. V lost 9 bases and J 4 bases, leaving 13 bases between the germline ends. Germline lookup yields CDR1 MDHEN and CDR2 SYDVKM. CDR3 sequence: CASRWGQNQPQHF. In DNA, the CDR3 is TGTGCCAGTCGATGGGGGCAAAATCAGCCCCAGCATTTT.

The rearrangement links TRBV2 to TRBJ2-3, with no clear D. Germline V CDR1 and CDR2: SNHLY, FYNNEI. This CDR3 region has 16 residues. V lost 3 bases, J lost 2 bases, and 15 bases lay in between. The CDR3 loop reads CASSDSPLLITDTQYF. The CDR3 DNA reads as TGTGCCAGCAGTGATTCGCCTCTACTCATCACAGATACGCAGTATTTT.

The chain is built from TRBV6-6 and TRBJ1-4, with D unresolved. Germline V lookup: CDR1 MNHNY, CDR2 SVGAGI (reference sequence). The CDR3 is 16 residues long. V was cut by 3 bases and J by 0 bases, with 11 bases left in between. CDR3 coding DNA: TGTGCCAGCAGTTATACTTACAGTGCAACTAATGAAAAACTGTTTTTT. Translated, it gives CASSYTYSATNEKLFF.

The chain employs TRBV28 and TRBJ2-5; TRBD1 is a possible D gene (5 bases). CDR1 is MDHEN and CDR2 is SYDVKM in the germline V gene. The CDR3 length is 13 residues. The germline V and J ends were trimmed by 1 base and 5 bases, with 8 bases remaining between them. CDR3 residues: CASSLFQGETQYF. DNA of the CDR3: TGTGCCAGCAGTTTATTCCAGGGTGAGACCCAGTACTTC. Variable domain in full (rest from reference TRBV28 and TRBJ2-5): DVKVTQSSRYLVKRTGEKVFLECVQDMDHENMFWYRQDPGLGLRLIYFSYDVKMKEKGDIPEGYSVSREKKERFSLILESASTNQTSMYLCASSLFQGETQYFGPGTRLLVL.

CDR3 loop: CSVELDSASYEQYF. CDR3 in DNA: TGCAGCGTTGAACTCGACAGTGCCTCCTACGAGCAGTACTTC. The chain employs TRBV29-1 and TRBJ2-7, with TRBD1 as a possible D gene (5 bases). Germline V gene data show CDR1 as SQVTM and CDR2 as ANQGSEA. This CDR3 spans 14 amino acids. V was cut by 2 bases and J by 0 bases, with 11 bases left in between.

The chain recombines TRBV4-1 with TRBJ1-1; TRBD1 matches 9 bases. The CDR3 length is 15 residues. Germline V CDR1 and CDR2: MGHRA, YSYEKL. Trimming took 4 bases from V and 7 from J; bases not matched to a gene: 10. As DNA, the CDR3 is TGCGCCAGCAGCCGAGACGGACAGGGGAAAAATGAAGCTTTCTTT. This sequence encodes CASSRDGQGKNEAFF.

This clone was detected ten times or more. V and J are TRBV6-4 and TRBJ2-1; TRBD2 matches 10 bases. Trimming at V came to 3 bases and at J to 1 base, leaving 0 bases not matched to a gene. CDR3 length: 15 amino acids. Germline values: CDR1 MRHNA, CDR2 SNTAGT. CDR3 DNA: TGTGCCAGCAGTGAAGCGGGAGGGTCCTACAATGAGCAGTTCTTC. Encoded protein: CASSEAGGSYNEQFF.

This clone appeared a few times. This chain uses TRBV10-3 with TRBJ1-2; D unclear. The CDR3 runs 14 residues. CDR1 and CDR2 (germline): ENHRY, SYGVKD. V was clipped by 4 bases and J by 2 bases, with 11 bases between them. CDR3: CAISVGDLNYGYTF. The CDR3 DNA reads as TGTGCCATCAGTGTCGGGGATCTCAACTATGGCTACACCTTC.

CDR3 region: CAISEDRVSYEQYF. The CDR3 nucleotides read TGTGCCATCAGCGAGGACAGGGTCTCCTACGAGCAGTACTTC. The V and J genes are TRBV10-3 and TRBJ2-7; 8 positions agree with TRBD1. The CDR3 sequence is 14 residues long. From germline, CDR1 is ENHRY and CDR2 SYGVKD. The trim removed 6 bases at V and 0 bases at J, leaving 4 bases unmatched.

The table lists this clone with a count of one. CDR3 sequence reads: CASSSGPGGLGDTGELFF. CDR3 bases: TGTGCCAGCAGTTCAGGTCCAGGCGGGCTCGGGGACACCGGGGAGCTGTTTTTT. The chain joins TRBV27 to TRBJ2-2; TRBD2 might be the D (5 bases). Trimming stripped 4 bases from V and 3 bases from J, with 21 bases between. Germline-derived CDR1 and CDR2 are MNHEY and SMNVEV (reference sequence). The CDR3 length is 18 residues.

The chain combines TRBV5-5 with TRBJ2-7; D perhaps matches TRBD2 (5 bases). Trimming pared 3 bases from V and 7 bases from J, leaving 14 bases between. The CDR3 covers 13 residues. Per the germline V gene, CDR1 is SGHKS and CDR2 is YYEKEE (reference sequence). The CDR3 loop reads CASSSAGIGEQYF. CDR3 coding DNA: TGTGCCAGCAGCTCCGCGGGTATCGGGGAGCAGTACTTC.

The table lists this clone with a count of one. The chain joins TRBV9 to TRBJ2-7, with 10 bases that match TRBD2. Per the germline V gene, CDR1 is SGDLS and CDR2 is YYNGEE. V shed 0 bases, J shed 5 bases, and the junction held 8 bases outside the gene matches. This CDR3 has 16 amino acids. The CDR3 DNA sequence: TGTGCCAGCAGCGTAGGAAGCGGGAGGGCCAACCACGAGCAGTACTTC. This codes for CASSVGSGRANHEQYF.

The rearrangement uses TRBV6-5 and TRBJ2-3; 11 nucleotides match TRBD2. The germline gives CDR1 MNHEY, CDR2 SVGAGI. This CDR3 is built from 15 residues. Trimming removed 0 bases from V and 4 bases from J; junction bases left unmatched: 0. DNA of the CDR3: TGTGCCAGCAGTTACTCACTAGCGGGAGCAGATACGCAGTATTTT. This translates into CASSYSLAGADTQYF.

CDR3 nucleotide sequence: TGCGCCAGCAGCTTCGGGTCTAGCGGCACAGATACGCAGTATTTT. It yields the protein CASSFGSSGTDTQYF. The chain employs TRBV5-1 and TRBJ2-3; a weak D match, TRBD2 (6 bases). Looked up from germline, CDR1 is SGHRS and CDR2 is YFSETQ. The CDR3 has 15 amino acids. The V end was cut by 2 bases, the J end by 1 base, with 11 bases between.

This chain connects TRBV6-1 to TRBJ2-1, with a tentative D call TRBD2 (6 bases). V lost 2 bases, J lost 6 bases, and 11 bases lay in between. The CDR3 has 14 amino acids. The germline V gene has CDR1 MNHNS and CDR2 SASEGT. CDR3: CASSEWREVNEQFF. DNA of the CDR3: TGTGCCAGCAGTGAATGGAGGGAGGTCAATGAGCAGTTCTTC.

This clone is a singleton in its sample. The chain couples TRBV5-4 to TRBJ2-5; tentative D call: TRBD2 (5 bases). Deletions cut 0 bases from V and 4 bases from J, with 13 bases between. This CDR3 has 15 residues. Germline values: CDR1 SGHNT, CDR2 YYREEE (reference sequence). CDR3 protein: CASSLVGLGVETQYF. In DNA, the CDR3 is TGTGCCAGCAGCTTGGTAGGGCTCGGGGTAGAGACCCAGTACTTC.

V gene TRBV19 combines with J gene TRBJ2-3; D remains unclear. CDR1 is LNHDA and CDR2 is SQIVND in the germline V gene (reference sequence). The CDR3 spans 14 residues. Trimming shortened V by 6 bases and J by 2 bases, and 12 bases separated the two germline ends. The CDR3 DNA reads as TGTGCCAGTAGCCCCGCGGTTCACACAGATACGCAGTATTTT. The encoded protein is CASSPAVHTDTQYF. The full variable domain, in which reference TRBV19 and TRBJ2-3 provide the parts outside the CDR3, is DGGITQSPKYLFRKEGQNVTLSCEQNLNHDAMYWYRQDPGQGLRLIYYSQIVNDFQKGDIAEGYSVSREKKESFPLTVTSAQKNPTAFYLCASSPAVHTDTQYFGPGTRLTVL.

The rearrangement uses TRBV12-5 and TRBJ2-1; 8 positions agree with TRBD2. The CDR3 spans 16 residues. J gave up 7 bases and V 7 bases, and 15 bases lay outside the gene matches. Germline loops: CDR1 LGHNT, CDR2 FRNRAP. The CDR3 protein is CASATIAGISKNEQFF. The DNA for the CDR3 is TGTGCTAGTGCCACAATAGCGGGGATTAGTAAGAATGAGCAGTTCTTC.

Of note for this clone: The same CDR3 arises from other DNA sequences in this sample as well. This chain uses TRBV30 with TRBJ2-7, with 7 nucleotides matching TRBD2. J lost 4 bases, V lost 3 bases, and 0 bases had no gene match. CDR1 is GTSNPN and CDR2 is SVGIG in the germline V gene (reference sequence). The length of the CDR3 is 11 residues. CDR3 nucleotide sequence: TGTGCCTGGAGGGGACTATACGAGCAGTACTTC. Its protein is CAWRGLYEQYF.